This T cell receptor beta chain was sequenced in a study of blood T cell repertoires in COVID-19. Study summary: In each case, the material was cDNA or gDNA derived from T cells, B-cell-depleted T cells, or PBMCs.

In the original analysis: Estimated nucleated cell counts came from reference gene primer amplification. Produced via immunoSEQ multiplex PCR; TCRdb's table is partial and in-frame only. V, J and clone size are those of that table, while D and trimming were read from the DNA. The data contain about 140,000 clones, around 80% of them singletons. Cohorts were determined from participant-reported clinical history. About this clone itself: The junction departs from germline at one end; a sequencing error may be responsible.

The CDR3 extends over 15 amino acids. The V gene's germline CDR1 is MNHEY and CDR2 SVGAGI. This clonotype was sampled from a woman aged 50 to 60 who had recovered from COVID-19. Specimen: PBMCs or T cells enriched from blood (not recorded which). The V and J genes are TRBV6-5 and TRBJ2-5; 12 nucleotides match TRBD2. The CDR3 protein is CASGSSGGAQKTQYF. In DNA, the CDR3 is TGTGCCAGCGGCTCTAGCGGGGGGGCCCAAAAGACCCAGTACTTC.